A single sample gave rise to the 26 T cell receptor beta chains below, sequenced in a study of regulatory and conventional T cells in breast cancer. TCRdb independently ran MiXCR on the PCR reads; one entry per CDR3 protein. The repertoire holds approximately 9,500 distinct CDR3 sequences, with roughly a third as singletons. The sample was conventional T cells from blood. These receptors all come from a male donor in good health.

This clonotype was observed a few times. The chain uses TRBV12-3 or TRBV12-4 and TRBJ1-2; 7 nucleotides line up with TRBD1. The J segment lost 2 bases and the V segment lost 3 bases, leaving 3 bases of the junction unmatched. CDR3 size: 14 residues. The CDR3 is CASSLAGQNYGYTF. CDR3 in DNA: TGTGCCAGCAGTTTGGCGGGACAGAACTATGGCTACACCTTC.

The sample holds a few counts of this clonotype. The chain is built from TRBV20-1 and TRBJ2-4; D is uncertain. Germline CDR1 is DFQATT and CDR2 is SNEGSKA (reference sequence). This CDR3 has 15 residues. V lost 5 bases and J 0 bases, leaving 14 bases between the germline ends. The DNA for the CDR3 is TGCAGTGCTGAGAACCGTAGGGCAGCCAAAAACATTCAGTACTTC. This sequence encodes CSAENRRAAKNIQYF.

V usage is TRBV11-2 and J usage is TRBJ2-3; possible D gene TRBD2, 5 bases. CDR1 is SGHAT and CDR2 is FQNNGV in the germline V gene. CDR3 length: 13 residues. Trimming stripped 7 bases from V and 5 bases from J, with 13 bases between. The CDR3 is CASTKRLVDTQYF. CDR3 coding DNA: TGTGCCAGCACAAAGCGGCTAGTAGATACGCAGTATTTT.

The V gene is TRBV5-1, the J gene TRBJ2-3, with a tentative D call TRBD2 (5 bases). Trimming cost V 5 bases and J 3 bases, with 13 bases left between them. CDR1 is SGHRS and CDR2 is YFSETQ in the germline V gene. This CDR3 is 14 amino acids long. The CDR3 sequence is CASSQAPGTDTQYF. The CDR3 bases are TGCGCCAGCAGTCAGGCCCCGGGGACAGATACGCAGTATTTT. The whole variable domain, filled in from reference TRBV5-1 and TRBJ2-3, reads KAGVTQTPRYLIKTRGQQVTLSCSPISGHRSVSWYQQTPGQGLQFLFEYFSETQRNKGNFPGRFSGRQFSNSRSEMNVSTLELGDSALYLCASSQAPGTDTQYFGPGTRLTVL.

The chain joins TRBV29-1 to TRBJ1-1; D is uncertain. The germline V gene encodes CDR1 SQVTM and CDR2 ANQGSEA. This CDR3 has 13 residues. Trimming cost V 4 bases and J 1 base, with 10 bases left between them. The chain's CDR3 is CSVAPGPNTEAFF. In nucleotides, the CDR3 is TGCAGCGTTGCTCCAGGACCGAACACTGAAGCTTTCTTT.

The sample holds a few counts of this clonotype. This chain links TRBV5-5 with TRBJ1-1; a possible D gene is TRBD1 (5 bases). V was trimmed by 0 bases and J by 7 bases, leaving 10 bases between them. The CDR3 spans 13 residues. Germline V gene lookup returns CDR1 SGHKS and CDR2 YYEKEE (reference sequence). CDR3 DNA sequence: TGTGCCAGCAGCTTGGCCGGGGGGATTGAAGCTTTCTTT. Encoded protein: CASSLAGGIEAFF. Looking up the rest from reference TRBV5-5 and TRBJ1-1 gives the full variable domain: DAGVTQSPTHLIKTRGQQVTLRCSPISGHKSVSWYQQVLGQGPQFIFQYYEKEERGRGNFPDRFSARQFPNYSSELNVNALLLGDSALYLCASSLAGGIEAFFGQGTRLTVV.

This chain connects TRBV21-1 to TRBJ2-1; the table's D call TRBD2 went unverified against the DNA. TRBV21-1 is a pseudogene segment. CDR3 size: 17 residues. The CDR3 DNA is TGTGCCAGCAGCAAAGAACCGACTAGCGGGTCCTACAATGAGCAGTTCTTC. Translated, it gives CASSKEPTSGSYNEQFF.

V is TRBV30 and J is TRBJ2-5, with TRBD1 as a possible D gene (5 bases). CDR3 length: 16 amino acids. The V gene lost 2 bases and the J gene lost 7 bases, with 23 bases spanning the gap. Germline V gene lookup returns CDR1 GTSNPN and CDR2 SVGIG (reference sequence). This CDR3 is CAWSSTYVTDPRTQYF. CDR3 nucleotides: TGTGCCTGGAGTTCCACATATGTGACAGACCCGCGGACCCAGTACTTC. The variable domain in full, with the rest retrieved from reference TRBV30 and TRBJ2-5, is SQTIHQWPATLVQPVGSPLSLECTVEGTSNPNLYWYRQAAGRGLQLLFYSVGIGQISSEVPQNLSASRPQDRQFILSSKKLLLSDSGFYLCAWSSTYVTDPRTQYFGPGTRLLVL.

The chain is built from TRBV20-1 and TRBJ1-5; TRBD1 matches at 11 bases. J was trimmed by 4 bases and V by 4 bases; bases with no gene match: 9. This CDR3 contains 16 residues. Germline V gene lookup returns CDR1 DFQATT and CDR2 SNEGSKA (reference sequence). CDR3 in DNA: TGCAGTGCTACCAGCCGGGACAGGGGGGTGAATCAGCCCCAGCATTTT. Translation gives CSATSRDRGVNQPQHF.

The rearrangement uses TRBV20-1 and TRBJ2-3; D not certain. CDR3 length: 12 amino acids. The V gene's germline CDR1 is DFQATT and CDR2 SNEGSKA (reference sequence). The V gene lost 4 bases and the J gene lost 4 bases, with 9 bases spanning the gap. The CDR3 region has the DNA TGCAGTGCTATGGGGAATCCAGATACGCAGTATTTT. Its protein is CSAMGNPDTQYF.

This rearrangement joins TRBV7-9 to TRBJ1-1; D gene ambiguous. This CDR3 is 13 amino acids long. The V and J ends lost 5 bases and 4 bases respectively, with 11 bases between them. Germline V gives CDR1 SEHNR, CDR2 FQNEAQ (reference sequence). For the CDR3, the DNA is TGTGCCAGCAGCCCAAATATTGCCACTGAAGCTTTCTTT. Its translation: CASSPNIATEAFF.

The chain recombines TRBV20-1 with TRBJ1-5; 7 bases line up with TRBD1. Germline V lookup: CDR1 DFQATT, CDR2 SNEGSKA (reference sequence). This CDR3 is 15 amino acids long. V was pared by 5 bases and J by 5 bases, with 12 bases of the junction left unmatched. CDR3 sequence reads: CSASPGQWVYQPQHF. The CDR3 bases are TGCAGTGCTTCGCCGGGACAGTGGGTATATCAGCCCCAGCATTTT.

In this sample, this clonotype turned up a few times. The V call is TRBV5-1, the J call TRBJ1-1; a possible D gene is TRBD1 (6 bases). V lost 7 bases to trimming and J lost 4 bases, with 17 bases between them. CDR1 is SGHRS and CDR2 is YFSETQ in the germline V gene. This CDR3 spans 14 amino acids. CDR3 amino acids: CASGGENRATEAFF. The CDR3 nucleotides read TGCGCCAGCGGGGGGGAGAACAGGGCCACTGAAGCTTTCTTT.

On this clonotype: Since a much larger clone is just one base distant, this may be a read error. V and J are TRBV5-1 and TRBJ2-3, with a weak D call TRBD2 (7 bases). There are 15 residues in the CDR3. In germline, CDR1 is SGHRS, CDR2 YFSETQ. V dropped 3 bases and J dropped 3 bases, with 14 bases sitting between them. As DNA, the CDR3 is TGCGCCAGCAGCTCGAATGCGGGGGCAACAGATACGCAGTATTTT. This sequence encodes CASSSNAGATDTQYF.

This clonotype was recorded only once. A much more abundant neighbour one base away suggests this may be a read error. The chain links TRBV4-1 to TRBJ2-3; D might be TRBD1 or TRBD2, each matching 5 bases. Trimming removed 3 bases at V and 7 bases at J, with 23 bases between. CDR1 is MGHRA, CDR2 YSYEKL, per germline. This CDR3 has 17 residues. The CDR3 coding sequence is TGCGCCAGCAGCCAGCCTTTTAGGGACCGAAAGACAAATACGCAGTATTTT. This gives the protein CASSQPFRDRKTNTQYF.

Regarding this clonotype: A much larger clone lies one base from this, so it may be a read error. No conserved phenylalanine or tryptophan ends this CDR3, so it is likely a read error. The chain recombines TRBV6-1 with TRBJ2-1, with TRBD1 identical over 10 bases. This CDR3 is 15 amino acids long. Germline values: CDR1 MNHNS, CDR2 SASEGT. CDR3 DNA sequence: TGTGCCATCAGTGAAGGACAGGGGGCCTACAATGAGCAGTTCCTC. Translating gives CAISEGQGAYNEQFL.

This clonotype is termed medium-sized. J is TRBJ2-3 and V is TRBV12-3 or TRBV12-4; no firm D call. Trimming removed 3 bases from V and 3 bases from J, with 13 bases in between. The CDR3 covers 15 residues. CDR3 nucleotide sequence: TGTGCCAGCAGTTTCGGCCTCCGGAGAACAGATACGCAGTATTTT. It yields the protein CASSFGLRRTDTQYF.

This clonotype was picked up a small number of times. The chain combines TRBV28 with TRBJ2-7; tentative D call: TRBD1 (6 bases). Between the trimmed V and J ends, which lost 7 bases and 3 bases, there was a span of 19 bases. This CDR3 comprises 15 residues. Looked up from germline, CDR1 is MDHEN and CDR2 is SYDVKM. The CDR3 spells CASIPGQSPGYEQYF. The DNA of the CDR3 is TGTGCCAGCATCCCCGGACAGAGTCCAGGCTACGAGCAGTACTTC.

On this clonotype itself: One junction end disagrees with the germline gene, perhaps due to a read error. CDR3 amino acids: CASGLMSRAEQYF. The DNA for the CDR3 is TGTGCCAGCGGCTTGATGTCCCGGGCCGAGCAGTACTTC. This sequence joins TRBV7-2 and TRBJ2-7; D not certain. CDR1 SGHTA and CDR2 FQGNSA come from the germline V gene. There are 13 residues in the CDR3.

The chain combines TRBV12-3 or TRBV12-4 with TRBJ2-5, with D perhaps matching TRBD2 (6 bases). The CDR3 has 16 amino acids. Trimming left V 8 bases short and J 5 bases short, with 24 bases between. As DNA, the CDR3 is TGTGCCAGCCAGCCGGGGACTTCAAGGTGGGCGGAGACCCAGTACTTC. It specifies CASQPGTSRWAETQYF.

The chain employs TRBV2 and TRBJ1-1; the D gene is possibly TRBD1 (5 bases). The CDR3 has 14 amino acids. Trimming pared 1 base from V and 1 base from J, leaving 7 bases between. The germline V gene encodes CDR1 SNHLY and CDR2 FYNNEI. The CDR3 loop is CASSEGRGNTEAFF. CDR3 nucleotide sequence: TGTGCCAGCAGTGAAGGGAGGGGGAACACTGAAGCTTTCTTT.

This clonotype was counted a few times. The CDR3 loop reads CSARDDTSGNTIYF. The CDR3 DNA sequence: TGCAGTGCTAGAGATGACACCTCTGGAAACACCATATATTTT. J is TRBJ1-3 and V is TRBV20-1; the D is unclear. This CDR3 contains 14 residues. Germline V CDR1 and CDR2: DFQATT, SNEGSKA (reference sequence). Trimming took off 0 bases at V and 0 bases at J, with 6 bases between the two ends.

This clonotype was seen a handful of times. This sequence joins TRBV29-1 and TRBJ1-6; 7 positions match TRBD1. J lost 6 bases, V lost 7 bases, and 3 bases had no gene match. The CDR3 is made up of 12 amino acids. Germline V gene data show CDR1 as SQVTM and CDR2 as ANQGSEA. The CDR3 DNA is TGCAGCGCTGGGACAGCTAATTCACCCCTCCACTTT. Translating it yields CSAGTANSPLHF.

This chain links TRBV7-2 with TRBJ2-7; tentatively, D is TRBD1 (6 bases). This CDR3 is 13 amino acids long. From germline, CDR1 is SGHTA and CDR2 FQGNSA. The V end was cut by 5 bases, the J end by 7 bases, with 15 bases between. The CDR3 coding sequence is TGTGCCAGCAGCGTACAGGGAAACGGGGAGCAGTACTTC. Its protein product is CASSVQGNGEQYF. Supplemented by reference TRBV7-2 and TRBJ2-7, the full variable domain reads GAGVSQSPSNKVTEKGKDVELRCDPISGHTALYWYRQSLGQGLEFLIYFQGNSAPDKSGLPSDRFSAERTGGSVSTLTIQRTQQEDSAVYLCASSVQGNGEQYFGPGTRLTVT.

This chain joins TRBV12-3 or TRBV12-4 and TRBJ1-6, with TRBD1 as a possible D gene (5 bases). V lost 3 bases, J lost 5 bases, and 14 bases lay in between. This CDR3 comprises 16 residues. CDR3 nucleotide sequence: TGTGCCAGCAGTTTTTCTCAGGGTTCCCATAATTCACCCCTCCACTTT. Translating gives CASSFSQGSHNSPLHF.

This clonotype was seen more than once but under ten times. The V gene is TRBV2, the J gene TRBJ1-5; D possibly corresponds to TRBD1 (6 bases). CDR3 length: 15 residues. Trimming removed 5 bases from V and 0 bases from J, with 11 bases in between. Germline loops: CDR1 SNHLY, CDR2 FYNNEI. The CDR3 nucleotides are TGTGCCAGCAGTCGACGACAGGCTAGCAATCAGCCCCAGCATTTT. It encodes CASSRRQASNQPQHF.